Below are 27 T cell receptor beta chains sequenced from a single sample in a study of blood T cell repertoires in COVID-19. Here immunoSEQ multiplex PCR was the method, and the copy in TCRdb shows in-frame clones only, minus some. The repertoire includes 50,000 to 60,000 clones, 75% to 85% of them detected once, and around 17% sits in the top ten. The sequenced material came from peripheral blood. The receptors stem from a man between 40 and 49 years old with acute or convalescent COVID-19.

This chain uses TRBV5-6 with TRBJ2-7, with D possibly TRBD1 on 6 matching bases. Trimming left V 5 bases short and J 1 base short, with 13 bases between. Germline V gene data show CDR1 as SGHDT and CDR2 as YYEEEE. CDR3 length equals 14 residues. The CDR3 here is CASRHRDTSYEQYV. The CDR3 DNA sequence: TGTGCCAGCAGACACCGGGACACTTCCTACGAGCAGTACGTC.

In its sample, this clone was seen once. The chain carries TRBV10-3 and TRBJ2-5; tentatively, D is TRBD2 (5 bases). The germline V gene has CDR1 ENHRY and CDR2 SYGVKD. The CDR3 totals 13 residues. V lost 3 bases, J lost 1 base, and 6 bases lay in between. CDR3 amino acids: CAISDSGQETQYF. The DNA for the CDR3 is TGTGCCATCAGTGACAGCGGCCAAGAGACCCAGTACTTC.

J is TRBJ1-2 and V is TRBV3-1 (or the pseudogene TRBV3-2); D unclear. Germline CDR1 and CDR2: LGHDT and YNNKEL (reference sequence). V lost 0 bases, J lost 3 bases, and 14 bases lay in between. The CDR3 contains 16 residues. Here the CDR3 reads CASSQDPTAQHYGYTF. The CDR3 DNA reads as TGTGCCAGCAGCCAAGATCCGACGGCACAGCACTATGGCTACACCTTC.

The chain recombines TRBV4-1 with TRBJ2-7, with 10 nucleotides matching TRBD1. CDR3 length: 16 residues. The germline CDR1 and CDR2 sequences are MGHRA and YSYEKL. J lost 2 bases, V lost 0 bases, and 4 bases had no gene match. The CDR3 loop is CASSQDGTGEPYEQYV. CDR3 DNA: TGCGCCAGCAGCCAAGATGGGACAGGGGAGCCCTACGAGCAGTACGTC.

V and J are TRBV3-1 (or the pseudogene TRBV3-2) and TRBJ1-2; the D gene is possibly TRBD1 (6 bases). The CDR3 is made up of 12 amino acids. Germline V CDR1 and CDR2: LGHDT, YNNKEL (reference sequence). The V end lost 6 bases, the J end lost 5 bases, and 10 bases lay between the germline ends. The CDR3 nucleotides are TGTGCCAGCAGTCGGACAGATTATGGCTACACCTTC. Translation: CASSRTDYGYTF.

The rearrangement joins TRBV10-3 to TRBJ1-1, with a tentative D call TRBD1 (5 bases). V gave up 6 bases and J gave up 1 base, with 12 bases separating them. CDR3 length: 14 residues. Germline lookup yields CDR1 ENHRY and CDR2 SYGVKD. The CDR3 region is CAISAGKENTEAFF. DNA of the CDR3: TGTGCCATCAGCGCAGGGAAGGAGAACACTGAAGCTTTCTTT.

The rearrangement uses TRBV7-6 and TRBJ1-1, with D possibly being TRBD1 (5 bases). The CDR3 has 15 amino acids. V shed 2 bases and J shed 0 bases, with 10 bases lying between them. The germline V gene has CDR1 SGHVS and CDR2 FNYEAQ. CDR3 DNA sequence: TGTGCCAGCAGCTTAAACCAGGGAATGAACACTGAAGCTTTCTTT. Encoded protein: CASSLNQGMNTEAFF.

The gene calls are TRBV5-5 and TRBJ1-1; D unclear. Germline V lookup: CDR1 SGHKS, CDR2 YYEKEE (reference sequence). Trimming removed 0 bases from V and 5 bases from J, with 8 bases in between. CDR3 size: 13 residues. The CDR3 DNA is TGTGCCAGCAGCTTGGGGGAGCTTACTGAAGCTTTCTTT. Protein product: CASSLGELTEAFF. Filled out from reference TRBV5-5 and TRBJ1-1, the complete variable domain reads DAGVTQSPTHLIKTRGQQVTLRCSPISGHKSVSWYQQVLGQGPQFIFQYYEKEERGRGNFPDRFSARQFPNYSSELNVNALLLGDSALYLCASSLGELTEAFFGQGTRLTVV.

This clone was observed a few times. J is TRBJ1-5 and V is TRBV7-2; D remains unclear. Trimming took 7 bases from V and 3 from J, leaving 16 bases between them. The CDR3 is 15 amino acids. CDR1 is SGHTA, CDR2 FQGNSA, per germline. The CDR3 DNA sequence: TGTGCCAGCACCTCGGGTCTAAATTTCAATCAGCCCCAGCATTTT. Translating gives CASTSGLNFNQPQHF.

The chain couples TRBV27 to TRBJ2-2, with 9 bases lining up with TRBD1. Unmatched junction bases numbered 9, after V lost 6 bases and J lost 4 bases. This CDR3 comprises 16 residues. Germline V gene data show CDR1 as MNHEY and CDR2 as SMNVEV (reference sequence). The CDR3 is CASREQGARSTGELFF. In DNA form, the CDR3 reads TGTGCCAGCAGGGAACAGGGGGCGCGATCCACCGGGGAGCTGTTTTTT.

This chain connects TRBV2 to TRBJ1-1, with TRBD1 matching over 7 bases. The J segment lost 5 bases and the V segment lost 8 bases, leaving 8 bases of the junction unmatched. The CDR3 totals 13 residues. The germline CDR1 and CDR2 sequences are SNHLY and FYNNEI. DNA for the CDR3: TGTGCCAGCCACGAGGGGGCGGTGACTGAAGCTTTCTTT. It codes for CASHEGAVTEAFF.

The CDR3 region is CASHGGNSGNTIYF. Here the CDR3 DNA reads TGTGCCAGCCATGGAGGAAACTCTGGAAACACCATATATTTT. The V call is TRBV6-5, the J call TRBJ1-3, with D unresolved. This CDR3 is 14 amino acids long. With 8 bases removed from V and 0 bases from J, the gap between germline ends came to 11 bases. Germline-derived CDR1 and CDR2 are MNHEY and SVGAGI.

CDR3 sequence (DNA): TGTGCCAGCAGCTTGGTGCGCAGGGACCAAGAGACCCAGTACTTC. Its protein product is CASSLVRRDQETQYF. The rearrangement links TRBV5-6 to TRBJ2-5; perhaps TRBD1 as D (5 bases). CDR3 length: 15 residues. Trimming took off 0 bases at V and 0 bases at J, with 9 bases between the two ends. The germline V gene encodes CDR1 SGHDT and CDR2 YYEEEE.

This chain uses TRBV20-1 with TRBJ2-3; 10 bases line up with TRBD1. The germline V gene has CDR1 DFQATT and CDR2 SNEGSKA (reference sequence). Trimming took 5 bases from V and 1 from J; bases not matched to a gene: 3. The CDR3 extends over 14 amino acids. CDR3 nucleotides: TGCAGTGCTCGTGGGACAGGGGGCACAGATACGCAGTATTTT. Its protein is CSARGTGGTDTQYF.

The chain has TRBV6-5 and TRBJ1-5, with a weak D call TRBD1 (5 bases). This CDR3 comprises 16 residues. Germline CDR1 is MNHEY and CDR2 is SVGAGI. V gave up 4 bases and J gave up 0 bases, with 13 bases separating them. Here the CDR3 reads CASSLINRFSNQPQHF. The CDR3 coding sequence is TGTGCCAGCAGTTTGATTAACAGGTTTAGCAATCAGCCCCAGCATTTT.

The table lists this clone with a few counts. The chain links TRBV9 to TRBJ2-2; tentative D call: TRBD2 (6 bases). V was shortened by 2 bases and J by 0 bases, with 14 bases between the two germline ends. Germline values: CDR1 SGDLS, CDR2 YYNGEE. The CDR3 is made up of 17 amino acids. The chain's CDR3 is CASSVGGRAANTGELFF. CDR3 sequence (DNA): TGTGCCAGCAGCGTGGGAGGTCGGGCAGCGAACACCGGGGAGCTGTTTTTT.

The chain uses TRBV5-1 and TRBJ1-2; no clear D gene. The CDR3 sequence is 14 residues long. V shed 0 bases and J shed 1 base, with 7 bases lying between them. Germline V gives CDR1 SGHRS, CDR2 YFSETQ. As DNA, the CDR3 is TGCGCCAGCAGCTTGGCCGGGAATAACTATGGCTACACCTTC. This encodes CASSLAGNNYGYTF.

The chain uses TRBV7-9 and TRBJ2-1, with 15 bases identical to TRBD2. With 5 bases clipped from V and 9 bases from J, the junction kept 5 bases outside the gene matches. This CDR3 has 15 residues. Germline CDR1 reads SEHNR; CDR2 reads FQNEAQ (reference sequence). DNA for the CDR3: TGTGCCAGCAGCCACGGACTAGCGGGGGGGCGTGAGCAGTTCTTC. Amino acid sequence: CASSHGLAGGREQFF.

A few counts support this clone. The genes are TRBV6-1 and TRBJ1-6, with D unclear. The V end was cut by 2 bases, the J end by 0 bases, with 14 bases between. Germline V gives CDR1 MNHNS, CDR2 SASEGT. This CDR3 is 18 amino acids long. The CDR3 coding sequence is TGTGCCAGCAGTGAAATTTGGGCAGGAAGCTCCTATAATTCACCCCTCCACTTT. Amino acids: CASSEIWAGSSYNSPLHF.

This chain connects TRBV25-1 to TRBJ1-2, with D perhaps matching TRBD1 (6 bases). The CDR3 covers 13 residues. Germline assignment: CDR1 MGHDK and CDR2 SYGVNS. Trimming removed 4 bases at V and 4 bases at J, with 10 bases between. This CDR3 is CASSVQGAYGYTF. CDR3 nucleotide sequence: TGTGCCAGCAGTGTACAGGGAGCCTATGGCTACACCTTC.

The chain's CDR3 is CASSVDTSGFYEQYF. In DNA form, the CDR3 reads TGTGCCAGCAGCGTAGATACTAGCGGGTTCTACGAGCAGTACTTC. The rearrangement uses TRBV9 and TRBJ2-7, with 9 bases fitting TRBD2. V lost 0 bases, J lost 3 bases, and 4 bases stayed unmatched. This CDR3 has 15 amino acids. CDR1 is SGDLS and CDR2 is YYNGEE in the germline V gene.

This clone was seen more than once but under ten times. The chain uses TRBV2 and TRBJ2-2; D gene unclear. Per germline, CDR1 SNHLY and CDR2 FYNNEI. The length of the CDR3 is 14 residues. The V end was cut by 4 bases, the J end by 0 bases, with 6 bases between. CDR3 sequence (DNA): TGTGCCAGCAGTGGGCACACGAACACCGGGGAGCTGTTTTTT. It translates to CASSGHTNTGELFF. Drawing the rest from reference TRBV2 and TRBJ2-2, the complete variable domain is EPEVTQTPSHQVTQMGQEVILRCVPISNHLYFYWYRQILGQKVEFLVSFYNNEISEKSEIFDDQFSVERPDGSNFTLKIRSTKLEDSAMYFCASSGHTNTGELFFGEGSRLTVL.

CDR3 protein: CATSAGGETQYF. The DNA of the CDR3 is TGTGCCACCAGTGCCGGCGGAGAGACCCAGTACTTC. The J gene is TRBJ2-5, the V gene TRBV24-1, with unresolved D. Germline-derived CDR1 and CDR2 are KGHDR and SFDVKD. V was clipped by 5 bases and J by 4 bases, with 7 bases between them. CDR3 size: 12 residues.

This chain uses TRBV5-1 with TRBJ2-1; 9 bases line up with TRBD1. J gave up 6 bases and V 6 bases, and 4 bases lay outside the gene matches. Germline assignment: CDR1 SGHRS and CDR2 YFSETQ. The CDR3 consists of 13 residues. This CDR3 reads CASKQGASNEQFF. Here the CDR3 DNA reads TGCGCCAGCAAACAGGGGGCGAGCAATGAGCAGTTCTTC.

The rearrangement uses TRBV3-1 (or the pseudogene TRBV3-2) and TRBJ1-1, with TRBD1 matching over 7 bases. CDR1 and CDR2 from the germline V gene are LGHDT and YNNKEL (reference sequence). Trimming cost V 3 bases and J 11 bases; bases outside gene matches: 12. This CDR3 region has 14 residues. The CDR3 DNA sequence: TGTGCCAGCAGCCAGCGAACGGAACAGGGGAATGCTTTCTTT. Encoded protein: CASSQRTEQGNAFF.

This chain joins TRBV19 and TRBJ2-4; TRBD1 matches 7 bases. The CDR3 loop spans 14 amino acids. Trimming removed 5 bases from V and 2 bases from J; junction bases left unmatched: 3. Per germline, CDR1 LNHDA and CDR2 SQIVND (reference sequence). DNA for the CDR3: TGTGCCAGTAGTGTGGGACAGTCCAAAAACATTCAGTACTTC. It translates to CASSVGQSKNIQYF.

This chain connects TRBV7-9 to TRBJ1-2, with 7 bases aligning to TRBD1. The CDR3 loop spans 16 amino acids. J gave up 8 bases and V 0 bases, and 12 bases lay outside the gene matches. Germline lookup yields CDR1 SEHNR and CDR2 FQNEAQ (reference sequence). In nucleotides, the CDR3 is TGTGCCAGCAGCTTAGCGGTAGGAGGACAGGCTCGGGGCTACACCTTC. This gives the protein CASSLAVGGQARGYTF.